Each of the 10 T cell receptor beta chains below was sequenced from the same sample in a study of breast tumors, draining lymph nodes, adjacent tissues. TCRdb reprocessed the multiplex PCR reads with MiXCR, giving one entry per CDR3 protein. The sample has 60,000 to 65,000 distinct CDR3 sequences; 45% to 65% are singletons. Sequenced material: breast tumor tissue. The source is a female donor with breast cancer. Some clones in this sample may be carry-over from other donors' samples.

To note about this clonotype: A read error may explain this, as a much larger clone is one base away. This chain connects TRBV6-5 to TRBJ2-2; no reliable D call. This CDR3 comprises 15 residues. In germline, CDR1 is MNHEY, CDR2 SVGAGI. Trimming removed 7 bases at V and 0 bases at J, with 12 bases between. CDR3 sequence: CASTRTQANTGELFF. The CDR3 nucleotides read TGTGCCAGCACCCGGACGCAGGCGAACACCGGGGAGCTGTTTTTT.

Here the CDR3 DNA reads TGTGCCAGCAGTGAACCGGGACTAGCGGTCTACGAGACCCAGTACTTC. Translation gives CASSEPGLAVYETQYF. V is TRBV2 and J is TRBJ2-5, with 11 bases lining up with TRBD2. The CDR3 runs to 16 residues. Trimming at V came to 2 bases and at J to 5 bases, leaving 7 bases not matched to a gene. Germline CDR1 is SNHLY and CDR2 is FYNNEI.

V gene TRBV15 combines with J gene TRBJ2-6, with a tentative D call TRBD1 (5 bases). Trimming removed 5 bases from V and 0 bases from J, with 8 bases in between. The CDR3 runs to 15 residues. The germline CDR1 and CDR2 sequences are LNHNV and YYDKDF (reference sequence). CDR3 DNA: TGTGCCACCAGCTTCGACAGCTCTGGGGCCAACGTCCTGACTTTC. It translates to CATSFDSSGANVLTF.

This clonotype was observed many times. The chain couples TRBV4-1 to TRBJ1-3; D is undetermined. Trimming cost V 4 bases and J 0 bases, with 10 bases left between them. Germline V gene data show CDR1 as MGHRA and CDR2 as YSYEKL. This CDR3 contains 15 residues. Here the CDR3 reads CASSPEPHSGNTIYF. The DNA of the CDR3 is TGCGCCAGCAGCCCAGAACCTCACTCTGGAAACACCATATATTTT.

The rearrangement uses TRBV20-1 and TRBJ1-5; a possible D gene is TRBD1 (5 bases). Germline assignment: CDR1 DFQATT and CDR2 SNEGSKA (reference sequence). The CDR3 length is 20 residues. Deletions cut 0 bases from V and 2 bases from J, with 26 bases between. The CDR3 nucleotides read TGCAGTGCTAGAGATTTCGGGGGTGGGGGGACGATTGGTGGCAATCAGCCCCAGCATTTT. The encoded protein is CSARDFGGGGTIGGNQPQHF.

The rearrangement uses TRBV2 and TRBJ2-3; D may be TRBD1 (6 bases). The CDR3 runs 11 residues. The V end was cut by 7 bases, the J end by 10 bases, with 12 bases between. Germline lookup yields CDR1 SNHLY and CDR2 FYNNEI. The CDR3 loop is CASTGTSAQYF. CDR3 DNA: TGTGCCAGCACTGGGACATCAGCGCAGTATTTT.

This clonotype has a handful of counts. DNA of the CDR3: TGCAGTGCTACTGGCAGGGGGGCTGGTTCTGAAGCTTTCTTT. Its translation is CSATGRGAGSEAFF. J is TRBJ1-1 and V is TRBV20-1; 7 nucleotides line up with TRBD1. V shed 4 bases and J 6 bases; nucleotides not matched to a gene: 11. The CDR3 is 14 residues long. Germline loops: CDR1 DFQATT, CDR2 SNEGSKA (reference sequence).

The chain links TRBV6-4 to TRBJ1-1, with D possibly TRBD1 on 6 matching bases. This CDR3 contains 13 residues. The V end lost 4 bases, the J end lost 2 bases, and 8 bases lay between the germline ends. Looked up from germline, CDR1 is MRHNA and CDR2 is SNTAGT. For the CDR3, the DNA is TGTGCCAGCAGTGCACAGGGAAACACTGAAGCTTTCTTT. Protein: CASSAQGNTEAFF.

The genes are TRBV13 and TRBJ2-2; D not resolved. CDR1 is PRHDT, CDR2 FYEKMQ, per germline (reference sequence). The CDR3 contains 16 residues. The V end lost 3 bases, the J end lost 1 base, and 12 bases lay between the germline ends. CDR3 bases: TGTGCCAGCAGCTTTTTGGGTCGGAGGAACACCGGGGAGCTGTTTTTT. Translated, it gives CASSFLGRRNTGELFF. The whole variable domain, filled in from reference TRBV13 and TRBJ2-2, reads AAGVIQSPRHLIKEKRETATLKCYPIPRHDTVYWYQQGPGQDPQFLISFYEKMQSDKGSIPDRFSAQQFSDYHSELNMSSLELGDSALYFCASSFLGRRNTGELFFGEGSRLTVL.

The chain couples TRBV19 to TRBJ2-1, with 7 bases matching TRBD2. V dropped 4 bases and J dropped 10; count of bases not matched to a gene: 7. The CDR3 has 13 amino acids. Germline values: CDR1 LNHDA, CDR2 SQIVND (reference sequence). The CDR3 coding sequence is TGTGCCAGTAGTAGGGGACGGGACTACGAGCAGTTCTTC. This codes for CASSRGRDYEQFF. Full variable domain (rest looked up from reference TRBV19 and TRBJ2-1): DGGITQSPKYLFRKEGQNVTLSCEQNLNHDAMYWYRQDPGQGLRLIYYSQIVNDFQKGDIAEGYSVSREKKESFPLTVTSAQKNPTAFYLCASSRGRDYEQFFGPGTRLTVL.